A selection of T cell receptor beta chains follows, all from one sample in a study of T cells in Graves' hyperthyroidism and ophthalmopathy. TCRdb reprocessed the multiplex PCR reads via MiXCR and lists one record per CDR3 protein. Of around 380,000 distinct CDR3 sequences detected, about 13% appear once; the ten largest clones hold less than 25%. Sequencing input: blood. Receptors were obtained from a man aged 30 to 45 with Graves' hyperthyroidism that later progressed to Graves' ophthalmopathy. Both conserved end residues are part of each CDR3. Fields, in order: clone size, D gene, J gene, V gene, CDR3 DNA, CDR3 protein. A D gene is named only where the DNA matches it firmly. The size entry is marked missing in some rows and otherwise reads once, few, many or a size class.

NA | NA | TRBJ2-5 | TRBV5-1 | TGCGCCAGCAGCTTGGCCCACAGCCAAGAGACCCAGTACTTC | CASSLAHSQETQYF
NA | NA | TRBJ1-5 | TRBV15 | TGTGCCACCAGCAGAGATCGTTATCAGCCCCAGCATTTT | CATSRDRYQPQHF
NA | NA | TRBJ2-4 | TRBV4-1 | TGCGCCAGCAGCCAACCGACAGACCGAGGAAACATTCAGTACTTC | CASSQPTDRGNIQYF
few | TRBD2 | TRBJ2-7 | TRBV9 | TGTGCCAGCAGCGCCTCCGCAAGCGGGGGCTCCTACGAGCAGTACTTC | CASSASASGGSYEQYF
once | NA | TRBJ2-1 | TRBV9 | TGTGCCAGCAGCGTAGGACAGTACTCCTACAATGAGCAGTTCTTC | CASSVGQYSYNEQFF
many | NA | TRBJ2-3 | TRBV7-3 | TGTGCCAGCAGCTTCCTAGGTAACACAGATACGCAGTATTTT | CASSFLGNTDTQYF
many | TRBD2 | TRBJ2-5 | TRBV28 | TGTGCCAGCAGTTTATGGGCGGGAGGGGGCGGACAAGAGACCCAGTACTTC | CASSLWAGGGGQETQYF
many | NA | TRBJ2-2 | TRBV6-5 | TGTGCCAGCAGTTACTTCGCAGCCTACACCGGGGAGCTGTTTTTT | CASSYFAAYTGELFF
many | TRBD2 | TRBJ2-1 | TRBV7-8 | TGTGCCAGCAGCTTTAGCGGGGGGGCAATCACTGAGCAGTTCTTC | CASSFSGGAITEQFF
few | TRBD2 | TRBJ2-5 | TRBV2 | TGTGCCAGCAATGGACTAGCGGGGGGCCGAACGGGGACCCAGTACTTC | CASNGLAGGRTGTQYF
many | NA | TRBJ1-5 | TRBV7-2 | TGTGCCAGCAGCTTAGTTGGCAGGGGTTTCCAGCCCCAGCATTTT | CASSLVGRGFQPQHF
few | TRBD1 | TRBJ1-5 | TRBV28 | TGTGCCAGCAGTTATGCCCGGGACAGGGGACAGCCCCAGCATTTT | CASSYARDRGQPQHF
many | TRBD1 | TRBJ1-5 | TRBV12-3/TRBV12-4 | TGTGCCAGCAGCCCGGGCCCTCCGACAGGGGGAAGCAATCAGCCCCAGCATTTT | CASSPGPPTGGSNQPQHF
many | NA | TRBJ2-1 | TRBV7-9 | TGTGCCAGCAGCTTAGACCCTGTCAATGAGCAGTTCTTC | CASSLDPVNEQFF
many | NA | TRBJ1-5 | TRBV30 | TGTGCCTGGAGTGTACTCAGAAATCAGCCCCAGCATTTT | CAWSVLRNQPQHF
many | TRBD1 | TRBJ2-5 | TRBV12-3/TRBV12-4 | TGTGCCAGCAGTGGACAGGGGTTAGAGACCCAGTACTTC | CASSGQGLETQYF
many | NA | TRBJ1-5 | TRBV12-3/TRBV12-4 | TGTGCCAGCAGTTCTTACGGGGAGCGGACCAGCAATCAGCCCCAGCATTTT | CASSSYGERTSNQPQHF
few | TRBD1 | TRBJ1-3 | TRBV20-1 | TGCAGTGCCGAGGGGGCTAGATCTGGAAACACCATATATTTT | CSAEGARSGNTIYF
many | NA | TRBJ1-3 | TRBV7-2 | TGTGCCAGCAGCTTATTAAGGGGAAACACCATATATTTT | CASSLLRGNTIYF
many | TRBD1 | TRBJ2-1 | TRBV7-3 | TGTGCCAGCAGCTTAAATGGGACAGGGGATTACAATGAGCAGTTCTTC | CASSLNGTGDYNEQFF
once | NA | TRBJ1-6 | TRBV30 | TGTGCCTGGAACTTATATAATTCACCCCTCCACTTT | CAWNLYNSPLHF
many | NA | TRBJ1-5 | TRBV12-3/TRBV12-4 | TGTGCCAGCAGTTTTCAGGGCAACAATCAGCCCCAGCATTTT | CASSFQGNNQPQHF
many | TRBD1 | TRBJ2-2 | TRBV9 | TGTGCCAGCAGCGTAGGGGACAGGGTCCGAGGCGGGGAGCTGTTTTTT | CASSVGDRVRGGELFF
many | NA | TRBJ1-4 | TRBV11-2 | TGTGCCAGCAGCTTAGGGGACCGACTTTCCGAAAAACTGTTTTTT | CASSLGDRLSEKLFF
few | TRBD2 | TRBJ2-2 | TRBV29-1 | TGCAGCGTCGCACGTGGGAGCGGGGGAGCCGGGGAGCTGTTTTTT | CSVARGSGGAGELFF
many | NA | TRBJ2-7 | TRBV27 | TGTGCCAGCAGTTTATCGGGGGGAGGATACGAGCAGTACTTC | CASSLSGGGYEQYF
NA | NA | TRBJ2-1 | TRBV7-6 | TGTGCCAGCAGCGCAGCTGAGCCGGAGCAGTTCTTC | CASSAAEPEQFF
many | TRBD1 | TRBJ1-1 | TRBV2 | TGTGCCAGCAGTACCGGGACAGGGGGCACTGAAGCTTTCTTT | CASSTGTGGTEAFF
NA | NA | TRBJ1-3 | TRBV30 | TGTGCCTGGAGTGTAGGTCCTTCTGGAAACACCATATATTTT | CAWSVGPSGNTIYF
many | NA | TRBJ2-3 | TRBV5-1 | TGCGCCAGCAGCTTGGATCTTGCAGATACGCAGTATTTT | CASSLDLADTQYF
few | NA | TRBJ2-7 | TRBV5-1 | TGCGCCAGCAGCTTGGCCGGGGACCCGATCTACGAGCAGTACTTC | CASSLAGDPIYEQYF
NA | NA | TRBJ1-2 | TRBV20-1 | TGCAGTGCTAGTCGGCAGGGCCCTAACTATGGCTACACCTTC | CSASRQGPNYGYTF
NA | TRBD1 | TRBJ1-2 | TRBV5-1 | TGCGCCAGCAGCCCCCCGGGGACAGGGGGGCGATATGGCTACACCTTC | CASSPPGTGGRYGYTF
NA | TRBD2 | TRBJ2-1 | TRBV20-1 | TGCAGTGCCGTTAATAAGACTAGCGGGGGGGCCGGGTGGTGGTCCTACAATAAGCAGTTCTTC | CSAVNKTSGGAGWWSYNKQFF
many | NA | TRBJ1-3 | TRBV15 | TGTGCCACCAGCAGAGATCCAGGCCCCAATGGAAACACCATATATTTT | CATSRDPGPNGNTIYF
NA | NA | TRBJ1-1 | TRBV7-9 | TGTGCCAGCAGCTTAAATCTAGAAGCTTTCTTT | CASSLNLEAFF
NA | NA | TRBJ2-2 | TRBV9 | TGTGCCAGCAGCGTACGGGGAATGAACACCGGGGAGCTGTTGTTT | CASSVRGMNTGELLF
few | TRBD1 | TRBJ2-7 | TRBV12-3/TRBV12-4 | TGTGCCAGCAGGCGTACAGGGGGCGCTGGTCCCGAGCAGTACTTC | CASRRTGGAGPEQYF
NA | NA | TRBJ2-7 | TRBV4-1 | TGCGCCAGCAGCCAAGTCGCTGGGGCGAGCTCCTACGAGCAGTACTTC | CASSQVAGASSYEQYF
few | TRBD1 | TRBJ1-2 | TRBV7-9 | TGTGCCAGCAGCTTAGGCTCGGGACAGGGACATGGCTACACCTTC | CASSLGSGQGHGYTF
many | TRBD2 | TRBJ2-1 | TRBV5-1 | TGCGCCAGCAGCTGGACCACTAGCGGGGGGGCCAATGAGCAGTTCTTC | CASSWTTSGGANEQFF
NA | NA | TRBJ2-7 | TRBV29-1 | TGCAGCGTTGAGGTTGCAGGGACCCACGAGCAGTACTTC | CSVEVAGTHEQYF
many | NA | TRBJ1-1 | TRBV7-9 | TGTGCCAGCAGCTTCCGGGACAAAAGTGAAGCTTTCTTT | CASSFRDKSEAFF
many | NA | TRBJ2-1 | TRBV20-1 | TGCAGTGCTAGAGATCCCACCAAACCCTACAATGAGCAGTTCTTC | CSARDPTKPYNEQFF
NA | NA | TRBJ2-7 | TRBV4-1 | TGCGCCAGCAGCCCCTCGGACAGTTATCCCTACGAGCAGTACTTC | CASSPSDSYPYEQYF
NA | TRBD1 | TRBJ1-3 | TRBV4-1 | TGCGCCAGCAGCCAAGATTCAAGACAGGGGTCTGGAAACACCATATATTTT | CASSQDSRQGSGNTIYF
many | NA | TRBJ2-1 | TRBV6-1 | TGTGCCAGCAGTGACCCCGTCTTCGGACGCGGCCAAGAGCAGTTCTTC | CASSDPVFGRGQEQFF
few | NA | TRBJ1-6 | TRBV7-8 | TGTGCCAGCAGCTCGACGGGGAGGGGAAATTCACCCCTCCACTTT | CASSSTGRGNSPLHF
many | NA | TRBJ2-7 | TRBV2 | TGTGCCAGCAGTGAGTACCCGTCCTACGAGCAGTACTTC | CASSEYPSYEQYF
NA | NA | TRBJ2-2 | TRBV29-1 | TGCAGCGCCGAGGAGGGGGCGAACACCGGGGAGCTGTTTTTT | CSAEEGANTGELFF
few | TRBD2 | TRBJ2-7 | TRBV27 | TGTGCCAGCAGTAAGACTAGCGGGGGGGCCGACCAACTCTACGAGCAGTACTTC | CASSKTSGGADQLYEQYF
few | NA | TRBJ2-3 | TRBV4-1 | TGCGCCAGCAGCCCTCCCCGACTAGGGGTTACAGATACGCAGTATTTT | CASSPPRLGVTDTQYF
many | TRBD2 | TRBJ2-3 | TRBV28 | TGTGCCAGCAGTTCGACTAGCGGGGGGGTCGACACGCAGTATTTT | CASSSTSGGVDTQYF
NA | NA | TRBJ1-6 | TRBV5-4 | TGCGCCAGCAGCCAAGGGCTAGGGAGCTCCTATAATTCACCCCTCCACTTT | CASSQGLGSSYNSPLHF
few | NA | TRBJ2-5 | TRBV5-6 | TGTGCCAGCAGCTCGGGATCCCTGTTGGAGACCCAGTACTTC | CASSSGSLLETQYF